This T cell receptor beta chain was captured by sequencing in a study of blood T cell repertoires in COVID-19. Overall study: PBMCs, B-cell-depleted T cells, or T cells were the source of the cDNA or gDNA that made up the material.

Authors' processing steps: Estimated nucleated cell counts came from reference gene primer amplification. Data came from immunoSEQ multiplex PCR; TCRdb stores just in-frame clones and leaves some out. That table furnishes V, J and clone size, whereas the DNA furnished D and trimming. This sample has roughly 200,000 clones, with approximately 88% found just once. The germline V and J ends were trimmed by 0 bases and 5 bases, with 7 bases remaining between them. Germline V gene sequence: CDR1 MNHEY, CDR2 SVGAGI. CDR3 size: 13 residues. The TCR originated in a woman aged 40 to 55 with COVID-19, enrolled during active disease. The specimen sequenced was peripheral blood. The chain uses TRBV6-5 and TRBJ1-2; weak D call: TRBD1 (5 bases). CDR3 region: CASSYSGQYGYTF. In nucleotides, the CDR3 is TGTGCCAGCAGTTACTCCGGACAATATGGCTACACCTTC.